The sequence of this T cell receptor beta chain was determined in a study of T cells in narcolepsy. Across the whole study: Donors had narcolepsy type 1 or type 2, or were healthy controls. Overall study findings and caveats: Blood of same and different patients, but not healthy controls, reportedly held recurring autoreactive clonotypes. In some patient and control memory CD4+ samples, autoreactive clones were absent. HCRT-specific and TRIB2-specific autoreactive clonotypes appeared among same-patient CSF and blood CD4+ clonotypes.

To note about this clone: Its matching antigen is unknown.

Sequencing used immunoSEQ multiplex PCR; TCRdb keeps in-frame clones, though not all of them. The table lists 20,000 to 30,000 clones, 81% of them singletons. The clonotype originates from a human donor in good health. What was sequenced was memory (CD45RA-) CD4+ T cells from blood.

The CDR3 sequence is CSVCRDPCTEAFF. CDR3 in DNA: TGCAGCGTTTGCCGGGACCCTTGCACTGAAGCTTTCTTT. The V call is TRBV29-1, the J call TRBJ1-1; tentatively, D is TRBD1 (5 bases). The CDR3 contains 13 residues. Germline CDR1 SQVTM, CDR2 ANQGSEA. With 5 bases removed from V and 4 bases from J, the gap between germline ends came to 14 bases.